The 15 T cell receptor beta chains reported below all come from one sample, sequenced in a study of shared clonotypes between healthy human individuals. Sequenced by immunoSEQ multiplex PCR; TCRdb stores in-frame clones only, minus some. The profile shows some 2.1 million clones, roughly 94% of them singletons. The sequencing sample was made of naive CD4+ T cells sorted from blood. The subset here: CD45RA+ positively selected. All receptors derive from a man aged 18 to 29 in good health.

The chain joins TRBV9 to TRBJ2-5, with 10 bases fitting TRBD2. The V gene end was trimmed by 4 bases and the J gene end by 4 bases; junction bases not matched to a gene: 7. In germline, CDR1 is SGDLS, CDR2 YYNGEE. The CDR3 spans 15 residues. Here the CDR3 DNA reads TGTGCCAGCAGCTATCAAGCGGGGGGGGCAGAGACCCAGTACTTC. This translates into CASSYQAGGAETQYF.

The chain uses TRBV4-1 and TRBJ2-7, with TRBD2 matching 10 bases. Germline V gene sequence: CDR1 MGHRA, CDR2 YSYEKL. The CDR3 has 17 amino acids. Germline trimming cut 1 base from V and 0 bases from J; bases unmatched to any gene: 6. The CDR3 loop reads CASSQGWTSGSSYEQYF. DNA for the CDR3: TGCGCCAGCAGCCAAGGCTGGACTAGCGGTAGCTCCTACGAGCAGTACTTC.

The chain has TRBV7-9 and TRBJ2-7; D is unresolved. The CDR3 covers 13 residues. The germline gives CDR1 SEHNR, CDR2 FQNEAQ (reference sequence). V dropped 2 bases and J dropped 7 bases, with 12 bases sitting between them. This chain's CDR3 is CASSLSNLGEQYF. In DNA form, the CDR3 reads TGTGCCAGCAGCTTATCAAATTTGGGAGAGCAGTACTTC. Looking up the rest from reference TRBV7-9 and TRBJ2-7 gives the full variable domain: DTGVSQNPRHKITKRGQNVTFRCDPISEHNRLYWYRQTLGQGPEFLTYFQNEAQLEKSRLLSDRFSAERPKGSFSTLEIQRTEQGDSAMYLCASSLSNLGEQYFGPGTRLTVT.

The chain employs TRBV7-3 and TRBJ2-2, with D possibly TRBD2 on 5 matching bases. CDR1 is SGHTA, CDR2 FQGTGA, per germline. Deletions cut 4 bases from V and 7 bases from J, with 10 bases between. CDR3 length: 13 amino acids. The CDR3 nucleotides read TGTGCCAGCAGCTCAGGACTGGGCGGGGAGCTGTTTTTT. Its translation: CASSSGLGGELFF.

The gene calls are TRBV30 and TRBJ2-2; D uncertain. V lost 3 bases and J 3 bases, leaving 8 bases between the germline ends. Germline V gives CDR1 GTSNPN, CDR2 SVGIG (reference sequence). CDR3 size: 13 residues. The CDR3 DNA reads TGTGCCTGGAGCCTAGGATACACCGGGGAGCTGTTTTTT. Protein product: CAWSLGYTGELFF.

DNA of the CDR3: TGTGCCTGGTCGGGGAACAACGTCCTGACTTTC. Translated, it gives CAWSGNNVLTF. The V call is TRBV30, the J call TRBJ2-6; TRBD2 might be the D (5 bases). Germline-derived CDR1 and CDR2 are GTSNPN and SVGIG (reference sequence). The CDR3 covers 11 residues. Trimming removed 5 bases from V and 9 bases from J, with 8 bases in between.

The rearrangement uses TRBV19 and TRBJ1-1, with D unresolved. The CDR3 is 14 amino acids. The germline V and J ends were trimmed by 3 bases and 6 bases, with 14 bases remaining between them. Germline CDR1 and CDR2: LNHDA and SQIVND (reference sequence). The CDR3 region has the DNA TGTGCCAGTAGTATGCACACTAGAAACCCTGAAGCTTTCTTT. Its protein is CASSMHTRNPEAFF. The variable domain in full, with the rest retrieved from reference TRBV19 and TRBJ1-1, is DGGITQSPKYLFRKEGQNVTLSCEQNLNHDAMYWYRQDPGQGLRLIYYSQIVNDFQKGDIAEGYSVSREKKESFPLTVTSAQKNPTAFYLCASSMHTRNPEAFFGQGTRLTVV.

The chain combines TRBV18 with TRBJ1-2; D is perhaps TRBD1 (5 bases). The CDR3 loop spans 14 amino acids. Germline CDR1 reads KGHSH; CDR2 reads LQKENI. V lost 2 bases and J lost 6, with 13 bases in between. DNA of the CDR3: TGTGCCAGCTCACCAAACGGGGGGAAGGATGGCTACACCTTC. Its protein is CASSPNGGKDGYTF.

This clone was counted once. CDR3 sequence: CATSRETRAIGAEEDTQYF. The CDR3 DNA sequence: TGTGCCACCAGCAGAGAAACAAGGGCCATAGGGGCAGAAGAGGATACGCAGTATTTT. The rearrangement uses TRBV15 and TRBJ2-3, with a possible D match to TRBD1 (5 bases). Trimming took 0 bases from V and 6 from J, leaving 25 bases between them. From germline, CDR1 is LNHNV and CDR2 YYDKDF (reference sequence). CDR3 length: 19 residues.

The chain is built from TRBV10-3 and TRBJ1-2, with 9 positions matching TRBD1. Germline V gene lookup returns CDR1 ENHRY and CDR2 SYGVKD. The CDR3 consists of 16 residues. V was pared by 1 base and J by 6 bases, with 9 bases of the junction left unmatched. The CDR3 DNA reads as TGTGCCATCAGTGAGTTACCAACAGGGGGCGAAGATGGCTACACCTTC. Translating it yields CAISELPTGGEDGYTF.

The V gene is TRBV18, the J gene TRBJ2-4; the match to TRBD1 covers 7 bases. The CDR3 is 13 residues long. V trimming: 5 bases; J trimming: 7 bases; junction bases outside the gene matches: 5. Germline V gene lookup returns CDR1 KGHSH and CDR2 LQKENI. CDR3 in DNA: TGTGCCAGCTCAGGGGACAGAGGGAACATTCAGTACTTC. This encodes CASSGDRGNIQYF.

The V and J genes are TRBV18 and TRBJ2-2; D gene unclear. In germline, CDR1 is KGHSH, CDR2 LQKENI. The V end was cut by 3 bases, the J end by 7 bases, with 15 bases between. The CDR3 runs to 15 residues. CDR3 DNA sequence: TGTGCCAGCTCACCCAGGATAGGTCTCGACGGGGAGCTGTTTTTT. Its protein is CASSPRIGLDGELFF. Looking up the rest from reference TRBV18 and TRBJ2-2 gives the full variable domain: NAGVMQNPRHLVRRRGQEARLRCSPMKGHSHVYWYRQLPEEGLKFMVYLQKENIIDESGMPKERFSAEFPKEGPSILRIQQVVRGDSAAYFCASSPRIGLDGELFFGEGSRLTVL.

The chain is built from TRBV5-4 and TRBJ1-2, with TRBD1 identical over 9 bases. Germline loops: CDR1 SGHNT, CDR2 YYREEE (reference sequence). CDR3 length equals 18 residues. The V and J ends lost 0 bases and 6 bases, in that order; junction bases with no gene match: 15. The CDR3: CASSLAQGYIRQGDGYTF. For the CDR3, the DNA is TGTGCCAGCAGCTTGGCGCAGGGGTATATACGACAGGGGGATGGCTACACCTTC.

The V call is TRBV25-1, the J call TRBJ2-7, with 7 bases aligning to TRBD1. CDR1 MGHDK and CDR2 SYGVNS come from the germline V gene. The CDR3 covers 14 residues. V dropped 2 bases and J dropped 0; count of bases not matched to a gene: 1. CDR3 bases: TGTGCCAGCAGTGAACAGGGGGTCTCCTACGAGCAGTACTTC. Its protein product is CASSEQGVSYEQYF.

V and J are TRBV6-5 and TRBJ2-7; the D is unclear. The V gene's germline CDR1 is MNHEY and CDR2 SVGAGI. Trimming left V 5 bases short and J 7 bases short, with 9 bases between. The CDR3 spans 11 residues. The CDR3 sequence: CASSDLREQYF. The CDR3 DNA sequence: TGTGCCAGCAGTGACTTACGGGAGCAGTACTTC.